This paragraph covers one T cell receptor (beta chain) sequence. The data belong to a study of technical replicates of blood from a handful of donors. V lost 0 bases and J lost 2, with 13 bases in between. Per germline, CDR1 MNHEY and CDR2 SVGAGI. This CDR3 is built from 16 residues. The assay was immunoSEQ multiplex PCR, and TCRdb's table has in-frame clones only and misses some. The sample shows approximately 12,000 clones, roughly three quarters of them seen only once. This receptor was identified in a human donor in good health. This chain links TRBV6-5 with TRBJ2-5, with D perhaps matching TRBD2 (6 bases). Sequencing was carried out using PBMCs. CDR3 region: CASSYSSGLEQETQYF. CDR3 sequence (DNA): TGTGCCAGCAGTTACTCATCGGGACTGGAACAAGAGACCCAGTACTTC.